This paragraph covers one T cell receptor (beta chain) sequence. Sequencing was performed with immunoSEQ multiplex PCR; in TCRdb, only in-frame clones are kept and a portion is missing. This table has some 150,000 clones, 87% appearing once. The germline V and J ends were trimmed by 1 base and 3 bases, with 10 bases remaining between them. The CDR3 sequence is 15 residues long. The germline CDR1 and CDR2 sequences are MNHNS and SASEGT. The data derive from a study of blood T cell repertoires in COVID-19. Study details: Sites across the United States, Italy and Spain contributed samples from acute and convalescent COVID-19.

The sequenced sample consisted of peripheral blood. The clonotype was recovered from a woman aged 60 to 75 who had recovered from COVID-19. This sequence joins TRBV6-1 and TRBJ1-5; D perhaps matches TRBD1 (6 bases). CDR3 sequence (DNA): TGTGCCAGCAGTGAAGGGGGGCAGCTCAATCAGCCCCAGCATTTT. Protein product: CASSEGGQLNQPQHF.